This TCR beta chain was sequenced in a study of shared clonotypes between healthy human individuals. Of note for this clone: Its target is not known.

Naive-designated CD8 cells lacked CD45RO, were positively enriched for CCR7, and omitted terminally differentiated effector memory CD45RA+ cells. From germline, CDR1 is SGHVS and CDR2 FNYEAQ. The J segment lost 8 bases and the V segment lost 4 bases, leaving 10 bases of the junction unmatched. This CDR3 is built from 15 residues. The study's findings and limits: It was anticipated that sequencing depth would influence how many clonotypes donors shared.

Assay: immunoSEQ multiplex PCR; the TCRdb copy retains only in-frame clones and omits some. Of approximately 2,200,000 clones in the sample, about 92% are singletons; the top ten hold 1.5% to 2%. Sample: naive CD8+ T cells from PBMCs. J is TRBJ2-2 and V is TRBV7-6, with TRBD1 matching 7 bases. The TCR originated in a man aged 18 to 30 in good health. Some clones in this sample may be carry-over from other donors' samples. The chain's CDR3 is CASSSPRQGVGELFF. The CDR3 DNA is TGTGCCAGCAGCTCTCCCAGACAGGGAGTGGGGGAGCTGTTTTTT.